This TCR beta chain was sequenced in a study of T cells in Graves' hyperthyroidism and ophthalmopathy. The study, taken as a whole, reports: Blood also held most thyroid clonotypes expanded beyond 0.001.

Each diagnosis was grounded in clinical symptoms, serum thyroxine and TRAb, thyroid ultrasound, and orbital computed tomography. CDR3 size: 12 residues. Germline V lookup: CDR1 GTSNPN, CDR2 SVGIG (reference sequence). The ends were cut back, 5 bases at V and 4 bases at J, with 11 bases in the middle. As to this clonotype: Its antigen is still unknown. With a much larger clone just one base away, this may be a read error.

Template material for amplifying TCR beta CDR3 regions consisted of RNA transcripts. A set of HTBI primers served as the primers for a first-round RT-PCR of the TCR CDR3. TCRdb called the multiplex PCR reads again in MiXCR, with one record for every CDR3 protein. The sample records about 410,000 distinct CDR3 sequences, approximately 15% being singletons. The receptor comes from a man between 18 and 29 years old with Graves' ophthalmopathy. The sample comprised blood. The chain couples TRBV30 to TRBJ1-1; D is uncertain. CDR3 loop: CAWDAVGTEAFF. CDR3 DNA sequence: TGTGCCTGGGACGCAGTGGGCACTGAAGCTTTCTTT.